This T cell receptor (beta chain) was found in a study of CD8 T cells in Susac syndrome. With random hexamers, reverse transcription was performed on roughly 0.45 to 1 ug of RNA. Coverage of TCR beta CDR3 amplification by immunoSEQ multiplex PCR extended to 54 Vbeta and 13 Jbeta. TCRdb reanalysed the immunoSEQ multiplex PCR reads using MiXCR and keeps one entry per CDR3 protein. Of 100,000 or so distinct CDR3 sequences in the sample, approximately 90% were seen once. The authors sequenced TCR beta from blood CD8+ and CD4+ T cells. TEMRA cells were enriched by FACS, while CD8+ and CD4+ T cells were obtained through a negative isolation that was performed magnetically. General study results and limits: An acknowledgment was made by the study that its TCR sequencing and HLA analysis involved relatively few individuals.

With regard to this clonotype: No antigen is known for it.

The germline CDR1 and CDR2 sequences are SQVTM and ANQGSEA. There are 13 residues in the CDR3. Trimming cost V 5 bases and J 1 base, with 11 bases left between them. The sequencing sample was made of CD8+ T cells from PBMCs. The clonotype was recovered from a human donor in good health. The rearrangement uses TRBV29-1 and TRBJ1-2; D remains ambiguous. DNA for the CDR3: TGCAGCGTTCGGGAGGACGGTAACTATGGCTACACCTTC. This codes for CSVREDGNYGYTF.